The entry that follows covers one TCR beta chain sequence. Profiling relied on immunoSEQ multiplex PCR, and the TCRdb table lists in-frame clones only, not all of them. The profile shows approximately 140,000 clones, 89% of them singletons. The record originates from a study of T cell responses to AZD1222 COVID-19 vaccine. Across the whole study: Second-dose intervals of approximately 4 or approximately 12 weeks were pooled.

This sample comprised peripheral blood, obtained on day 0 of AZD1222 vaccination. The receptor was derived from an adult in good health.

CDR3 DNA: TGTGCCAGCAGCCGGCAGTTCGATGAGCAGTTCTTC. This codes for CASSRQFDEQFF. J is TRBJ2-1 and V is TRBV28; D is ambiguous. V lost 6 bases and J lost 8, with 11 bases in between. Germline CDR1 is MDHEN and CDR2 is SYDVKM. This CDR3 is built from 12 residues.